The clone carrying this T cell receptor beta chain was observed once. Its antigen is unknown. The CDR3 runs to 15 residues. V lost 2 bases, J lost 4 bases, and 7 bases stayed unmatched. Germline V lookup: CDR1 SEHNR, CDR2 FQNEAQ (reference sequence). An Oncomine TCR Beta short-read assay was used to sequence the DNA from cultured CD4+ T cells. Once CD4+ T cells had been cultured, genomic DNA was extracted from them. TCRdb used MiXCR to reprocess the PCR reads, holding one entry per CDR3 protein. Of roughly 28,000 distinct CDR3 sequences detected, around half appear once; the ten largest clones hold 28%. This specimen belongs to a study of vaccination and CD4 T cells after COVID-19. Study-wide background: Six men and four women formed the convalescents, two being Hispanic. Overall study findings and caveats: Early post-infection timepoints were missing, and relatively few convalescent patients were studied.

The treatment is: roughly ten-day PBMC culture with coronavirus spike peptide pools or control peptides (ViraFEST assay). The chain carries TRBV7-9 and TRBJ1-2, with 7 bases identical to TRBD1. The sequence was obtained from a human donor who received a COVID-19 vaccine. The source material was CD4+ T cells from blood, cultured in vitro, sampled before SARS-CoV-2 vaccination. The CDR3 spells CASSLSRGNLYGYTF. The CDR3 DNA follows: TGTGCCAGCAGCTTATCCAGGGGGAACCTCTATGGCTACACCTTC.